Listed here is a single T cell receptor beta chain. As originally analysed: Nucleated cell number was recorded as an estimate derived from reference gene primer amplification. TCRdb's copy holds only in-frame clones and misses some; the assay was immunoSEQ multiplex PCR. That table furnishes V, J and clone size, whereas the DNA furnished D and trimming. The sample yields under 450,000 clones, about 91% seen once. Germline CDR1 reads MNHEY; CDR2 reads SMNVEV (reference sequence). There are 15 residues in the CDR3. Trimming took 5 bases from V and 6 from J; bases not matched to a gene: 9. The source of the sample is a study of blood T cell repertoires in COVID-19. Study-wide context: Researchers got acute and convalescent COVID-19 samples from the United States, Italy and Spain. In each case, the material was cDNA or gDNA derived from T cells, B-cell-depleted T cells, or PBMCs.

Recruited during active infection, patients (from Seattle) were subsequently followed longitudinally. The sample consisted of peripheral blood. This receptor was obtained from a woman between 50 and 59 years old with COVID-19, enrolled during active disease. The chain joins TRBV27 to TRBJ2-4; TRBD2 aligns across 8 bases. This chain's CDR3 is CASSPPGGGGNIQYF. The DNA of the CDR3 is TGTGCCAGCAGTCCCCCCGGGGGGGGAGGAAACATTCAGTACTTC.